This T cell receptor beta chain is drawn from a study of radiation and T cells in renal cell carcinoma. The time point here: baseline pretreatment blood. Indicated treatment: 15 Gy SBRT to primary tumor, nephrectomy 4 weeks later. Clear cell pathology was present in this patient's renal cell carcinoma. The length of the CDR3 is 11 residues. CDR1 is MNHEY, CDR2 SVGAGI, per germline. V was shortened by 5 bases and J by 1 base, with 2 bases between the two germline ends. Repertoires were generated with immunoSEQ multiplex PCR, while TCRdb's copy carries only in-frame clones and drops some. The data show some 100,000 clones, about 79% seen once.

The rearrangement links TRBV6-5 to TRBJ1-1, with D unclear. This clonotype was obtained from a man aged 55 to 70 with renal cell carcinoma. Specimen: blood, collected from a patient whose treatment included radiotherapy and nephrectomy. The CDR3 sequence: CASSPNTEAFF. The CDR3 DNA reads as TGTGCCAGCAGTCCGAACACTGAAGCTTTCTTT.